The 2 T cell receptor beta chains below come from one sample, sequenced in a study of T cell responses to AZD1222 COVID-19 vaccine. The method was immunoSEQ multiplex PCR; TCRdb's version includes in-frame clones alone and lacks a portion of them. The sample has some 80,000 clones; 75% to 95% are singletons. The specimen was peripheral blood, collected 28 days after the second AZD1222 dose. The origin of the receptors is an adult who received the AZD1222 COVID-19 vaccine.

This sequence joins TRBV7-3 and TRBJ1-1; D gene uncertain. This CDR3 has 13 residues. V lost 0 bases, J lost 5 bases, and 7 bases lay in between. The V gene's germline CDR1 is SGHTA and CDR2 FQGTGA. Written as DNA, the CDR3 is TGTGCCAGCAGCTTAACTTCAGATACTGAAGCTTTCTTT. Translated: CASSLTSDTEAFF. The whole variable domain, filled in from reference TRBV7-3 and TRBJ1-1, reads GAGVSQTPSNKVTEKGKYVELRCDPISGHTALYWYRQSLGQGPEFLIYFQGTGAADDSGLPNDRFFAVRPEGSVSTLKIQRTERGDSAVYLCASSLTSDTEAFFGQGTRLTVV.

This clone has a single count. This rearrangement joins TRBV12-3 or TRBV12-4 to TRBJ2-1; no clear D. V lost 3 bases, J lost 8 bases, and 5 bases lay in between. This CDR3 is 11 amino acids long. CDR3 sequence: CASSLTDEQFF. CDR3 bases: TGTGCCAGCAGTTTGACGGATGAGCAGTTCTTC.